The sequence of this TCR beta chain was determined in a study of cytomegalovirus exposure and HLA in healthy donors (dated by TCRdb to between 2016 and 2019). At the level of the whole study: An earlier analysis of 587 of the donors reported approximately 280 Gb of sequence data and around 120 million unique TCR beta sequences obtained from roughly 170 million T cells. Roughly 320 gigabases of sequencing data and 70 million to 100 million unique TCR sequences made up an early release that covered roughly 670 HLA-typed donors. Among the roughly 380 genotyped donors, around 81% belonged to the genetic ancestry cluster associated with self-reported Caucasian donors. The study aimed to test whether cataloging public T cell receptors could reveal signatures of past pathogen exposure. The study profiled the T cell repertoires of more than 500 subjects by immunosequencing and related them to cytomegalovirus serostatus. Besides the first cohort of 666 subjects, a separate validation cohort made up of 120 or so different subjects was used. The study combined high-throughput TCR immunosequencing, statistical association of individual TCRs with disease status, and machine learning to predict cytomegalovirus infection status. A later analysis re-analyzed previously published TCR beta repertoires from approximately 670 donors and added high-resolution HLA genotyping to study TCR occurrence patterns. Rather than using new phenotypic data, the later analysis identified candidate immune exposures from TCR beta sequences and from how often those sequences occurred across donors. An earlier analysis of about 600 of the donors used high-throughput TCR beta sequencing to judge whether each TCR beta V gene segment behaved as functional or pseudogenic. Donor age, sex, ethnicity and CMV serostatus were compiled alongside the repertoire data. A later genetic analysis used genome-wide SNP genotypes for about three fifths of the 666 donors, treating that subset as a discovery cohort. All discovery cohort repertoires had been generated using a single sequencing platform. HLA typing covered class I and class II loci at four-digit resolution. Typing coverage differed by locus: A, B, C, DRB1 and DQB1 were typed in roughly 629-640 donors, DQA1 in about 500, DPA1 in around 600, and DPB1 in 472. Because of strong linkage in the cohort, roughly 5 DR-DQ haplotypes were treated as single units for association and clustering. Among about 370 genotyped donors of the cohort, an average of roughly 230,000 unique TCR beta nucleotide sequences was sequenced per donor, of which roughly 17% were non-productive.

Library prep was done by the immunoSEQ multiplex PCR assay. The multiplex PCR relied on a mix of 60 forward primers for TCR Vbeta segments and 13 reverse primers for TCR Jbeta segments. Amplification of the CDR3 region of rearranged TCR beta genes was performed with a multiplex PCR assay on genomic DNA. On the Illumina HiSeq System, the amplified TCR beta libraries were sequenced as 87-base-pair reads. The authors' analysis ran thus. A later analysis counted about 76 million unique TCR beta chains across the 600 to 850 repertoires, and around 9.9 million of these chains were shared by at least two donors. A nearest-neighbor algorithm error-corrected the raw reads and collapsed the reads into unique sequences, merging closely related sequences to remove PCR and sequencing errors. CDR3 sequences were aligned to IMGT reference sequences to assign V, D and J gene segments. For a sequence to be retained, at least a six-nucleotide match to both a V gene segment and a J gene segment was required. Rearrangements were classified as productive when the CDR3 lacked stop codons and remained in frame with V and J, and all other rearrangements were classified as non-productive. Following IMGT convention, CDR3 was defined as the stretch from the second conserved V-encoded cysteine to the conserved J-encoded phenylalanine. Sequences without an unambiguous match to a single V gene segment were excluded from the earlier analysis of approximately 600 of the donors. An earlier analysis of over 450 of the donors classified V segments as functional when productive rearrangements were above 56.7% and as segregating when the standard deviation between donors was above 5%. To diagnose cytomegalovirus status from the catalog of TCR beta chain sequences, a statistical classification framework was built. A later analysis assigned V and J genes by comparing TCR nucleotide sequences with IMGT/GENE-DB human TR gene sequences. Using the TCRdist pipeline, a later analysis assigned CDR3 sequences along with most-parsimonious VDJ recombination scenarios. A later analysis defined each TCR beta chain by its CDR3 amino acid sequence plus V-gene family, and excluded reads lacking a unique V-gene family. A later analysis removed nearly 600 highly shared, low-generation-probability nucleotide sequences to deal with suspected cross-contamination and a sequencing artifact. In a later analysis, a clonal expansion index for each public chain was calculated from normalized within-repertoire ranks of inferred template counts. In a later analysis, generation probabilities were computed using a VDJ recombination model fitted to out-of-frame rearrangements, and the results were checked against IGoR. In a later analysis, hypergeometric tests were used to score TCR-TCR, TCR-HLA and TCR-CMV co-occurrence, with a repertoire-size bias correction applied to TCR pairs. To estimate false discovery rates, a later analysis permuted the HLA or CMV assignments 20 times. A later analysis grouped co-occurring TCRs with DBSCAN, adding TCRdist sequence similarity when clustering within HLA-allele-positive subsets. Repertoires with fewer than 30,000 or more than 120,000 public chains were left out of co-occurrence clustering, as were a handful of repertoires with anomalous nucleotide sharing. TCRdb stores this immuneACCESS table with in-frame sequences only. Part of the clones is absent; in the studies checked, under half of the shortfall reflects unresolved V genes, and no reason is known for the rest. The V and J calls and clone size are taken from that table; D and trimming were inferred from the DNA. The sample profile shows roughly 230,000 clones; 85% to 95% of them were found once. The top ten hold about 1.5% of the sample.

The CDR3 holds 16 amino acids from the cysteine to the phenylalanine. The DNA shown is the 48-base CDR3, in frame from base 1. In the germline V gene, CDR1 corresponds to SGHTA and CDR2 to FQGNSA. The junction shows trimming of 1 base on V and 3 bases on J, plus 12 bases between the germline ends. A word on this clone: Its antigen target is currently unknown. No per-base quality is available; no much larger clone lies one base away.

Points the paper makes about the study in general: In a later genetic analysis, fewer N-insertions in productive TCRs were reported among donors in an Asian-associated ancestry cluster than the roughly 700-donor mean. Because counts were too low, seventeen rarely observed V segments, including chromosome 9 orphons, were excluded from the earlier analysis of several hundred of the donors. In vitro tests confirmed that a few of the cytomegalovirus-associated TCR beta chains recognize cytomegalovirus antigens. Assigning TCR associations to individual alleles was difficult when HLA alleles, especially DR and DQ, strongly co-occurred. Across donors, most TCR sequences were observed very rarely, whereas some public TCRs were present in many individuals. CMV serostatus was the only immune exposure information available for the cohort. Because the 87-base-pair reads could not distinguish some IMGT-functional V segments, including TRBV6-2 and TRBV6-3, those segments were excluded. In a later analysis, TCR association rates were found to vary across HLA loci, with the most associated TCRs seen for DRB1 alleles and the fewest for HLA-C alleles. The authors suggested that the approach could potentially be extended to other disease states and immunological phenotypes. Because HLA typing was unavailable for some donors at each locus, only the typed subset was used in association tests. In the study, 150 to 200 TCR beta chains were listed as associated with cytomegalovirus. Linkage disequilibrium might explain the correlated functional status among segregating V segments, but an unknown experimental factor could not be excluded. The presence/absence analyses assumed that sequencing depth was roughly uniform across donors, and that assumption may not be true. In this cohort, only TCR beta chains were sequenced, and detectable features were limited by the absence of alpha or paired-chain data. A later genetic analysis associated a missense DCLRE1C variant with V-gene and J-gene trimming of TCR beta chains, and an independent cohort replicated the association. An earlier analysis of approximately 600 of the donors showed that most TCR beta V segments appeared in productive rearrangements either about 87% or about 30% of the time, which broadly matched IMGT annotations. The sequencing pipeline was judged likely to have produced a cluster of highly shared sequence variants as a technical artifact. In both the original and validation cohorts, the classifier was reported to diagnose cytomegalovirus status with high specificity and sensitivity. In a later analysis, HLA-associated TCR beta chains showed more clonal expansion and lower generation probabilities than non-associated chains that were equally common. Most CMV-associated TCR beta chains appeared to be HLA-restricted in a later analysis, and the HLA associations seemed to be driven largely by CMV exposure. A further reported finding was that TCR beta sequences accurately predicted the HLA-A and HLA-B alleles for most subjects in the first cohort. In a later analysis, several top co-occurrence clusters were reported to appear linked to parvovirus B19, influenza, CMV and Epstein-Barr virus. In a later analysis, some 17,000 TCR beta sequences were associated with specific HLA alleles at a false discovery rate of 0.05.

The cohort comprised hundreds of healthy bone marrow donors. All cohort members were sampled while nominally healthy, although unrecorded immune exposures were likely present. The donor tested CMV seronegative and was one of the 352 seronegative cohort members. Every donor gave a peripheral blood sample, and the peripheral blood mononuclear cells from that sample were used for TCR beta sequencing. The Qiagen DNeasy Blood Extraction Kit was used to extract genomic DNA from the blood cell samples. The clonotype comes from a girl aged 2 to 10 in good health and CMV-seronegative. The specimen was PBMCs. The chain links TRBV7-2 with TRBJ1-4, and perhaps TRBD1 as D gene, on 6 matching bases. CDR3 region: CASSLGRGHPNEKLFF. The DNA reads TGTGCCAGCAGCTTAGGAAGGGGACACCCTAATGAAAAACTGTTTTTT.